These 15 T cell receptor beta chains were all obtained from the same sample, sequenced in a study of T cells after posttransplantation cyclophosphamide. Some clones are missing from TCRdb's copy, which holds only in-frame ones; the method was immunoSEQ multiplex PCR. The sample carries roughly 12,000 clones, 85% to 95% recorded once. The sequencing sample was made of naive CD8+ T cells sorted from PBMCs. Receptors were obtained from a man younger than 40 in good health and a related stem cell transplant donor.

The chain carries TRBV5-5 and TRBJ2-3, with 8 bases lining up with TRBD1. J lost 1 base, V lost 0 bases, and 7 bases had no gene match. Germline CDR1 is SGHKS and CDR2 is YYEKEE (reference sequence). The CDR3 contains 17 residues. As DNA, the CDR3 is TGTGCCAGCAGCTTGGCTCAACAGGGGGGACGCACAGATACGCAGTATTTT. Its protein product is CASSLAQQGGRTDTQYF.

This chain uses TRBV7-9 with TRBJ2-1, with TRBD1 matching over 7 bases. The V gene end was trimmed by 2 bases and the J gene end by 1 base; junction bases not matched to a gene: 11. The germline V gene encodes CDR1 SEHNR and CDR2 FQNEAQ (reference sequence). The CDR3 has 18 amino acids. The CDR3 DNA reads as TGTGCCAGCAGCTTACGGGACAGTTCCGTGGGGTCCTACAATGAGCAGTTCTTC. Protein product: CASSLRDSSVGSYNEQFF.

The V and J genes are TRBV15 and TRBJ2-7, with 7 bases lining up with TRBD2. CDR3 size: 16 residues. Losses at the gene ends were 3 bases for V and 2 bases for J; bases not matched to a gene: 10. Germline CDR1 and CDR2: LNHNV and YYDKDF (reference sequence). DNA of the CDR3: TGTGCCACCAGCAGTGAAAACGGGACTAATCCCTACGAGCAGTACTTC. This encodes CATSSENGTNPYEQYF.

This chain uses TRBV9 with TRBJ2-3, with D unclear. This CDR3 region has 12 residues. CDR1 SGDLS and CDR2 YYNGEE come from the germline V gene. V was pared by 3 bases and J by 2 bases, with 4 bases between. The CDR3 loop is CASSANTDTQYF. The CDR3, as DNA: TGTGCCAGCAGCGCCAACACAGATACGCAGTATTTT.

V is TRBV25-1 and J is TRBJ1-5, with 8 bases identical to TRBD1. Germline V gene data show CDR1 as MGHDK and CDR2 as SYGVNS. Trimming cost V 6 bases and J 3 bases; bases outside gene matches: 7. The CDR3 runs to 15 residues. CDR3 in amino acids: CASSPGGETNQPQHF. In DNA form, the CDR3 reads TGTGCCAGCAGCCCAGGGGGCGAAACCAATCAGCCCCAGCATTTT.

This clone came up once. The CDR3 region has the DNA TGTGCCAGCAGCTTAGGGCTGGGGGCACAGCAGCCCCAGCATTTT. Translation gives CASSLGLGAQQPQHF. J is TRBJ1-5 and V is TRBV11-2; tentative D call: TRBD1 (6 bases). The length of the CDR3 is 15 residues. Trimming pared 1 base from V and 7 bases from J, leaving 14 bases between. Germline CDR1 reads SGHAT; CDR2 reads FQNNGV.

This clone was observed a single time. J is TRBJ2-7 and V is TRBV2, with D possibly TRBD1 on 7 matching bases. With 8 bases removed from V and 0 bases from J, the gap between germline ends came to 11 bases. The CDR3 totals 13 residues. Germline CDR1 is SNHLY and CDR2 is FYNNEI. CDR3 region: CASAGGSSYEQYF. In DNA, the CDR3 is TGTGCCAGCGCAGGGGGGAGCTCCTACGAGCAGTACTTC.

For this clone: This same CDR3 is encoded by further DNA sequences in the sample. V gene TRBV27 combines with J gene TRBJ1-4; TRBD1 agrees at 7 bases. This CDR3 comprises 16 residues. Germline CDR1 is MNHEY and CDR2 is SMNVEV (reference sequence). Losses at the gene ends were 4 bases for V and 7 bases for J; bases not matched to a gene: 12. CDR3 loop: CASSSKVEQGGEKLFF. In nucleotides, the CDR3 is TGTGCCAGCAGTTCGAAGGTCGAGCAGGGGGGTGAAAAACTGTTTTTT.

The J gene is TRBJ2-5, the V gene TRBV7-6, with 10 bases that match TRBD2. J was trimmed by 3 bases and V by 4 bases; bases with no gene match: 11. The CDR3 length is 17 residues. Germline-derived CDR1 and CDR2 are SGHVS and FNYEAQ. The CDR3 nucleotides read TGTGCCAGCAGCTCCTCCCGAGTAGCGGGGGGAAAAGAGACCCAGTACTTC. Encoded protein: CASSSSRVAGGKETQYF. The whole variable domain, remainder taken from reference TRBV7-6 and TRBJ2-5, is GAGVSQSPRYKVTKRGQDVALRCDPISGHVSLYWYRQALGQGPEFLTYFNYEAQQDKSGLPNDRFSAERPEGSISTLTIQRTEQRDSAMYRCASSSSRVAGGKETQYFGPGTRLLVL.

For the CDR3, the DNA is TGTGCCAGCAGCGGGACAGGGCGGTACGAGCAGTACTTC. Translated: CASSGTGRYEQYF. This sequence joins TRBV5-6 and TRBJ2-5; 9 positions agree with TRBD1. With the DNA end fitting TRBJ2-7 better, the J assignment may be wrong. The CDR3 contains 13 residues. Germline V gene data show CDR1 as SGHDT and CDR2 as YYEEEE.

The V and J genes are TRBV29-1 and TRBJ2-1, with 11 bases matching TRBD2. V dropped 0 bases and J dropped 4; count of bases not matched to a gene: 11. Germline assignment: CDR1 SQVTM and CDR2 ANQGSEA. This CDR3 is built from 18 residues. The CDR3 nucleotides read TGCAGCGTTGAAGAAAGTACTAGCGGGGGCCTTATATACAATGAGCAGTTCTTC. Translation: CSVEESTSGGLIYNEQFF.

This chain links TRBV7-9 with TRBJ1-1, with D hard to call. V lost 5 bases and J 5 bases, leaving 15 bases between the germline ends. CDR1 is SEHNR, CDR2 FQNEAQ, per germline (reference sequence). This CDR3 comprises 14 residues. CDR3 in amino acids: CASSPPDTYTEAFF. CDR3 coding DNA: TGTGCCAGCAGCCCTCCTGACACCTATACTGAAGCTTTCTTT.

This chain connects TRBV7-9 to TRBJ2-3; D uncertain. Trimming left V 5 bases short and J 0 bases short, with 12 bases between. Germline lookup yields CDR1 SEHNR and CDR2 FQNEAQ (reference sequence). The CDR3 is 15 amino acids. The CDR3 here is CASSPRGVSTDTQYF. CDR3 nucleotides: TGTGCCAGCAGCCCTCGCGGAGTCAGCACAGATACGCAGTATTTT.

The chain carries TRBV7-7 and TRBJ2-2; D remains unclear. The V and J ends lost 3 bases and 3 bases respectively, with 5 bases between them. Germline loops: CDR1 SSHAT, CDR2 FNYEAQ (reference sequence). The CDR3 contains 13 residues. Here the CDR3 DNA reads TGTGCCAGCAGCTTTAAATACACCGGGGAGCTGTTTTTT. The encoded protein is CASSFKYTGELFF.

This clone was observed once. This rearrangement joins TRBV7-9 to TRBJ1-1; D unclear. CDR3 length: 13 amino acids. Germline V gene sequence: CDR1 SEHNR, CDR2 FQNEAQ (reference sequence). The V end was cut by 5 bases, the J end by 1 base, with 8 bases between. This CDR3 is CASSLPGNTEAFF. The CDR3 DNA follows: TGTGCCAGCAGCCTACCAGGGAACACTGAAGCTTTCTTT.